The clone carrying this T cell receptor beta chain has ten or more counts. The antigen remains undetermined. TCR cDNA, made by 5'RACE template switching, carried an added universal primer site and UMIs. TCRdb reanalysed the 5' RACE reads using MiXCR and keeps one entry per CDR3 protein. The sample holds 170,000 or so distinct CDR3 sequences; roughly 9% are singletons and the top ten take roughly 36%. These data originate in a study of T cells after yellow fever vaccination. Study results and caveats: Highly abundant clonotypes carried over from the bulk population could end up in FACS-sorted repertoires as contaminants. In post-booster samples, most primary-vaccination clones reappeared (roughly 96% CD4, 88% CD8).

Germline CDR1 reads MNHEY; CDR2 reads SMNVEV (reference sequence). This CDR3 has 15 residues. V was shortened by 5 bases and J by 3 bases, with 14 bases between the two germline ends. This TCR was sampled from a man younger than 35 who received the YFV17D yellow fever vaccine. The material was CD8+ T cells sorted from PBMCs, obtained 45 days after the yellow fever booster vaccination. The rearrangement links TRBV27 to TRBJ2-1; no definite D call. CDR3 nucleotides: TGTGCCAGCAGTGCCTTAATCCTTAACTACAATGAGCAGTTCTTC. Translating it yields CASSALILNYNEQFF.